The TCR beta chain under discussion was sequenced for a study of T cell responses to AZD1222 COVID-19 vaccine. As to this clone: The antigen remains undetermined.

General observations from the study: Repertoires in all cases were sampled only once the peak T cell response had passed. Baseline antibody screening turned up just 6 or 7 seropositive AZD1222 recipients. The study found Spike-specific TCR breadth and depth rose after two AZD1222 doses. Of spike-specific TCRs, nearly half reportedly target regions left unmutated in variants.

The V end was cut by 5 bases, the J end by 0 bases, with 14 bases between. Looked up from germline, CDR1 is MDHEN and CDR2 is SYDVKM. The CDR3 totals 17 residues. Assay used: immunoSEQ multiplex PCR; TCRdb lists only in-frame clones, some missing. The data contain roughly 180,000 clones, 80% to 95% of them singletons. Sequencing used peripheral blood, obtained 28 days after the second AZD1222 dose. This sequence originates from an adult who received the AZD1222 COVID-19 vaccine. The rearrangement uses TRBV28 and TRBJ2-6; D is possibly TRBD1 (6 bases). The CDR3 region is CASSHGTSHSGANVLTF. The CDR3, as DNA: TGTGCCAGCAGTCATGGGACAAGCCACTCTGGGGCCAACGTCCTGACTTTC.